The 26 T cell receptor beta chains reported below all come from one sample, sequenced in a study of long-term antiretroviral therapy in people with HIV. With survey level as its setting, the immunoSEQ assay was v3.0. Assay used: immunoSEQ multiplex PCR; TCRdb lists only in-frame clones, some missing. The sample consists of tens of thousands of clones, roughly 87% of them appearing once. This sample comprised unsorted PBMCs, obtained 0.3 years after starting antiretroviral therapy. The source of these receptors is a man in his forties or fifties with HIV.

The sample holds one count of this clone. V gene TRBV5-4 combines with J gene TRBJ2-2, with D possibly matching TRBD2 (6 bases). Trimming cost V 2 bases and J 9 bases, with 8 bases left between them. In germline, CDR1 is SGHNT, CDR2 YYREEE (reference sequence). CDR3 length equals 12 residues. CDR3 protein: CASSLGGRELFF. In DNA, the CDR3 is TGTGCCAGCAGCTTAGGAGGGAGGGAGCTGTTTTTT.

J is TRBJ1-3 and V is TRBV4-1; D is unclear. The V end was cut by 4 bases, the J end by 2 bases, with 18 bases between. From germline, CDR1 is MGHRA and CDR2 YSYEKL. This CDR3 is 17 amino acids long. CDR3 amino acids: CASSRRPGSAPGNTIYF. CDR3 nucleotide sequence: TGCGCCAGCAGCCGCCGCCCCGGGTCTGCACCTGGAAACACCATATATTTT.

The chain recombines TRBV4-1 with TRBJ1-2, with D uncertain. V dropped 0 bases and J dropped 6 bases, with 14 bases sitting between them. Germline V lookup: CDR1 MGHRA, CDR2 YSYEKL. This CDR3 contains 15 residues. CDR3 sequence (DNA): TGCGCCAGCAGCCAAGATCGCACGTGGCGGAATGGCTACACCTTC. It codes for CASSQDRTWRNGYTF.

This chain joins TRBV30 and TRBJ2-1; 9 positions agree with TRBD2. Germline trimming cut 2 bases from V and 7 bases from J; bases unmatched to any gene: 6. Germline CDR1 is GTSNPN and CDR2 is SVGIG (reference sequence). This CDR3 spans 14 amino acids. DNA for the CDR3: TGTGCCTGGAGTAGCCTAGCGGGGCGGAATGAGCAGTTCTTC. Its protein product is CAWSSLAGRNEQFF.

V is TRBV14 and J is TRBJ1-2; D uncertain. The CDR3 sequence is 14 residues long. Germline lookup yields CDR1 SGHDN and CDR2 FVKESK. Trimming left V 0 bases short and J 4 bases short, with 9 bases between. The CDR3 DNA reads TGTGCCAGCAGCCAAGATTTGGACCTCTATGGCTACACCTTC. This sequence encodes CASSQDLDLYGYTF.

This sequence joins TRBV6-6 and TRBJ2-3, with TRBD2 matching over 11 bases. The length of the CDR3 is 15 residues. V lost 4 bases, J lost 2 bases, and 2 bases stayed unmatched. From germline, CDR1 is MNHNY and CDR2 SVGAGI (reference sequence). CDR3 amino acids: CASSSLAGDTDTQYF. The CDR3 nucleotides read TGTGCCAGCAGTTCACTAGCGGGAGACACAGATACGCAGTATTTT.

V is TRBV7-9 and J is TRBJ2-5; D is ambiguous. Germline V CDR1 and CDR2: SEHNR, FQNEAQ (reference sequence). The CDR3 is 13 residues long. Deletions cut 2 bases from V and 1 base from J, with 5 bases between. In DNA form, the CDR3 reads TGTGCCAGCAGCTTATTCAGCCAAGAGACCCAGTACTTC. The encoded protein is CASSLFSQETQYF.

The chain is built from TRBV10-2 and TRBJ1-6; TRBD1 matches at 8 bases. Germline loops: CDR1 WSHSY, CDR2 SAAADI. The J segment lost 10 bases and the V segment lost 9 bases, leaving 11 bases of the junction unmatched. The length of the CDR3 is 14 residues. Here the CDR3 DNA reads TGCGCCAGTGGGGACAGGCCGCTAGGATCACCCCTCCACTTT. It yields the protein CASGDRPLGSPLHF.

V and J are TRBV6-6 and TRBJ1-2; the match to TRBD1 covers 9 bases. J lost 7 bases, V lost 5 bases, and 5 bases had no gene match. Germline V CDR1 and CDR2: MNHNY, SVGAGI (reference sequence). This CDR3 comprises 13 residues. CDR3 region: CASSLQGAGGYTF. CDR3 in DNA: TGTGCCAGCAGTCTACAGGGGGCGGGTGGCTACACCTTC.

This rearrangement joins TRBV28 to TRBJ2-7; 11 bases line up with TRBD2. This CDR3 spans 23 amino acids. Germline V gives CDR1 MDHEN, CDR2 SYDVKM. Trimming removed 5 bases from V and 3 bases from J; junction bases left unmatched: 30. CDR3 amino acids: CASSLSINPSGVAGGPQLYEQYF. DNA of the CDR3: TGTGCCAGCAGTCTCTCAATAAATCCCTCTGGGGTAGCGGGAGGGCCCCAACTCTACGAGCAGTACTTC.

The chain employs TRBV6-5 and TRBJ1-4, with D possibly being TRBD1 (5 bases). V was trimmed by 2 bases and J by 3 bases, leaving 13 bases between them. The CDR3 has 16 amino acids. Germline CDR1 reads MNHEY; CDR2 reads SVGAGI. This chain's CDR3 is CASSYGQGSPNEKLFF. CDR3 nucleotides: TGTGCCAGCAGTTACGGCCAGGGTTCCCCTAATGAAAAACTGTTTTTT.

There are a few counts of this clone. The V gene is TRBV10-3, the J gene TRBJ1-2; the D is unclear. Germline CDR1 and CDR2: ENHRY and SYGVKD. Trimming left V 0 bases short and J 6 bases short, with 17 bases between. CDR3 length: 16 amino acids. The CDR3 spells CAISESVPYESDGYTF. The CDR3 DNA is TGTGCCATCAGTGAGTCGGTCCCGTATGAATCGGATGGCTACACCTTC.

The chain has TRBV2 and TRBJ2-1; 7 nucleotides align to TRBD1. CDR3 length: 16 residues. Germline V CDR1 and CDR2: SNHLY, FYNNEI. V lost 9 bases to trimming and J lost 0 bases; unmatched junction nucleotides: 11. This CDR3 is CASSRSTGDSYNEQFF. The DNA for the CDR3 is TGTGCCAGTAGCAGATCTACAGGGGACTCCTACAATGAGCAGTTCTTC.

A single count supports this clone. The chain links TRBV27 to TRBJ2-1; D remains ambiguous. V dropped 4 bases and J dropped 3 bases, with 16 bases sitting between them. The germline gives CDR1 MNHEY, CDR2 SMNVEV (reference sequence). The CDR3 loop spans 16 amino acids. CDR3 DNA: TGTGCCAGCAGTTCCCGGTTTCTGGAAGACTACAATGAGCAGTTCTTC. Protein sequence: CASSSRFLEDYNEQFF.

This sequence joins TRBV13 and TRBJ1-5; a possible D gene is TRBD1 (5 bases). Trimming removed 0 bases at V and 6 bases at J, with 9 bases between. Germline V gives CDR1 PRHDT, CDR2 FYEKMQ (reference sequence). CDR3 length: 14 residues. The CDR3 protein is CASSLGGGVQPQHF. The CDR3 nucleotides are TGTGCCAGCAGCTTAGGCGGGGGAGTTCAGCCCCAGCATTTT.

The CDR3 here is CASSYPHQGANEQYF. CDR3 sequence (DNA): TGTGCCAGCAGTTACCCGCATCAGGGGGCAAACGAGCAGTACTTC. V and J are TRBV6-6 and TRBJ2-7, with 8 nucleotides matching TRBD1. This CDR3 contains 15 residues. Germline assignment: CDR1 MNHNY and CDR2 SVGAGI (reference sequence). The V and J ends lost 2 bases and 5 bases, in that order; junction bases with no gene match: 8.

The rearrangement uses TRBV2 and TRBJ1-1; the D gene is possibly TRBD1 (6 bases). Germline CDR1 reads SNHLY; CDR2 reads FYNNEI. CDR3 length: 13 residues. The ends were cut back, 6 bases at V and 1 base at J, with 9 bases in the middle. The CDR3 nucleotides read TGTGCCAGCAGGAAGACAGGGAACACTGAAGCTTTCTTT. Translating gives CASRKTGNTEAFF.

The rearrangement links TRBV4-3 to TRBJ1-2; tentative D call: TRBD1 (6 bases). Germline CDR1 LGHNA, CDR2 YSLEER. CDR3 length: 13 amino acids. V lost 6 bases and J 5 bases, leaving 13 bases between the germline ends. The CDR3 region has the DNA TGCGCCAGCAGGGGGGGGGCCAGGTATGGCTACACCTTC. Translation: CASRGGARYGYTF.

The chain recombines TRBV7-9 with TRBJ1-1; D uncertain. The V end lost 2 bases, the J end lost 4 bases, and 2 bases lay between the germline ends. CDR1 and CDR2 from the germline V gene are SEHNR and FQNEAQ (reference sequence). The CDR3 has 11 amino acids. The CDR3 bases are TGTGCCAGCAGCTTAAGCACTGAAGCTTTCTTT. This translates into CASSLSTEAFF.

The rearrangement joins TRBV5-5 to TRBJ1-1, with D perhaps matching TRBD1 (6 bases). This CDR3 is built from 15 residues. V lost 4 bases and J lost 4, with 17 bases in between. Germline loops: CDR1 SGHKS, CDR2 YYEKEE (reference sequence). As DNA, the CDR3 is TGTGCCAGCAGCCTTCGTGACAGGTACGGCACTGAAGCTTTCTTT. Residues: CASSLRDRYGTEAFF.

This chain uses TRBV6-5 with TRBJ2-7; 8 bases are a match to TRBD1. CDR1 MNHEY and CDR2 SVGAGI come from the germline V gene. The CDR3 covers 15 residues. The trim removed 4 bases at V and 1 base at J, leaving 6 bases unmatched. CDR3 amino acids: CASSLTGGTSYEQYF. In DNA form, the CDR3 reads TGTGCCAGCAGTTTAACAGGGGGGACATCCTACGAGCAGTACTTC.

The rearrangement joins TRBV5-1 to TRBJ1-6, with no clear D. Trimming took 1 base from V and 15 from J, leaving 14 bases between them. The CDR3 runs 13 residues. From germline, CDR1 is SGHRS and CDR2 YFSETQ. CDR3 in DNA: TGCGCCAGCAGCTTGAGCAGTGAAAAAATCCTCCACTTT. Amino acid sequence: CASSLSSEKILHF. Full variable domain (outside the CDR3, taken from reference TRBV5-1 and TRBJ1-6): KAGVTQTPRYLIKTRGQQVTLSCSPISGHRSVSWYQQTPGQGLQFLFEYFSETQRNKGNFPGRFSGRQFSNSRSEMNVSTLELGDSALYLCASSLSSEKILHFGNGTRLTVT.

The chain has TRBV7-2 and TRBJ2-7; 8 bases line up with TRBD2. The V gene's germline CDR1 is SGHTA and CDR2 FQGNSA. The CDR3 extends over 15 amino acids. The V gene end was trimmed by 3 bases and the J gene end by 1 base; junction bases not matched to a gene: 5. CDR3 sequence (DNA): TGTGCCAGCAGCTTGGACGGGGGGGGATCCTACGAGCAGTACTTC. Translation gives CASSLDGGGSYEQYF. The full variable domain, its missing parts supplied by reference TRBV7-2 and TRBJ2-7, is GAGVSQSPSNKVTEKGKDVELRCDPISGHTALYWYRQSLGQGLEFLIYFQGNSAPDKSGLPSDRFSAERTGGSVSTLTIQRTQQEDSAVYLCASSLDGGGSYEQYFGPGTRLTVT.

The V gene is TRBV11-2, the J gene TRBJ2-7; the D gene is possibly TRBD1 (6 bases). The CDR3 spans 17 residues. The V gene lost 5 bases and the J gene lost 2 bases, with 22 bases spanning the gap. The germline V gene encodes CDR1 SGHAT and CDR2 FQNNGV. As DNA, the CDR3 is TGTGCCAGCAGCACACTCGTTTCGACAGGTCGCCCCTACGAGCAGTACTTC. This gives the protein CASSTLVSTGRPYEQYF.

The chain uses TRBV7-4 and TRBJ2-5, with D uncertain. The germline gives CDR1 SGHVT, CDR2 SQSDAQ. This CDR3 is 16 amino acids long. CDR3 region: CPLKLINGVGRETQYF. CDR3 coding DNA: TGTCCGCTCAAGCTTATTAATGGAGTGGGCCGCGAGACCCAGTACTTC.

The chain recombines TRBV19 with TRBJ1-2; D not resolved. CDR1 and CDR2 from the germline V gene are LNHDA and SQIVND (reference sequence). The V end lost 5 bases, the J end lost 9 bases, and 16 bases lay between the germline ends. There are 13 residues in the CDR3. The CDR3 coding sequence is TGTGCCAGTAGTTTCCAGGTGGACTTCCGCTACACCTTC. It codes for CASSFQVDFRYTF.